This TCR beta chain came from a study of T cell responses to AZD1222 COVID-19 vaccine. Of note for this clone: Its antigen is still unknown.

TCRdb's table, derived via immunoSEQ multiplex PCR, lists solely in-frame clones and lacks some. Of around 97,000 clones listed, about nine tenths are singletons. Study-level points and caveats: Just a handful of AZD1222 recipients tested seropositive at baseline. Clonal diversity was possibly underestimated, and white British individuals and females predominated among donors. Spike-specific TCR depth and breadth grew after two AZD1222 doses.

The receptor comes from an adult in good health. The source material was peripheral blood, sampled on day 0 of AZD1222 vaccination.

CDR3 protein: CASSLAGAGWSEQYF. Here the CDR3 DNA reads TGCGCCAGCAGCTTGGCCGGGGCAGGGTGGTCCGAGCAGTACTTC. The V call is TRBV5-1, the J call TRBJ2-7; either TRBD1 or TRBD2 may supply D (5 bases each). Germline V lookup: CDR1 SGHRS, CDR2 YFSETQ. Trimming took off 0 bases at V and 6 bases at J, with 16 bases between the two ends. The CDR3 has 15 amino acids.